The present T cell receptor (beta chain) was sequenced within a study of shared clonotypes between healthy human individuals (dated by TCRdb to 2020 to 2021). Regarding the study in general: The cohort included three men and a couple of women between 18 and 49 years of age. Blood TCR repertoires of roughly five healthy adults were deeply sequenced to estimate repertoire size and the extent of clonotype sharing between individuals. Libraries were prepared and TCR repertoires were sequenced by different laboratories using diverse techniques, in order to increase sequencing depth and limit assay-specific biases. Per donor, leukapheresis produced somewhere between about 0.9 and 9.5 billion PBMCs.

Reading the germline V gene gives CDR1 SGHVS and CDR2 FQNEAQ. V sheds 1 base and J sheds 7 bases, leaving 17 bases between their ends. The CDR3 spans 16 residues, from the cysteine through the phenylalanine. Only CDR3 DNA remains: 48 bases, in frame from the first base. Regarding this clone: Its cognate antigen has yet to be identified. There are no base qualities to consult, and no much larger clone falls within one base.

Donors were healthy HIV-negative adults with no recently reported acute infections or vaccinations. Every donor was a Caucasian adult residing in Nashville, Tennessee, USA. For unsorted samples, 96 million or so PBMCs were counted, and genomic DNA was extracted using the QIAamp DNA Blood Mini kit. After blood collection by leukapheresis, PBMCs were isolated using Ficoll-Histopaque density gradient centrifugation and then cryopreserved in the vapor phase of liquid nitrogen. The research as a whole found: Pairwise subsampling indicated that sequencing depth was expected to affect the degree of clonotype sharing among donors. Sampling was restricted to blood, and TCR repertoires in tissue are likely to differ from TCR repertoires in blood. The genetic and exposure-history diversity represented was limited by the small number of donors.

Using the deep immunoSEQ assay, TCR CDR3 regions were amplified from genomic DNA by multiplex PCR. For each cell subset, the extracted genomic DNA was distributed evenly across all wells of several immunoSEQ 96-well plates, and each plate served as one replicate. For unsorted PBMC, approximately 0.3 ug of genomic DNA, equivalent to tens of thousands of T cell genomes, went into each replicate PCR. Genomic DNA from unsorted PBMC was sequenced over ten immunoSEQ deep assay plates. The purified libraries were quantified using a Qubit 3.0 fluorometer, sized with a Bioanalyzer 2100, and then quantified again using the KAPA Library Quantification kit. Every immunoSEQ 96-well plate was sequenced on a separate single-read 150-cycle Illumina NextSeq 550 flow cell. Turning to the authors' computational methods: The immunoSEQ output contained only junctional sequences without quality scores, so filtering could not match that applied to full-length reads. To assign V/J genes and CDR3, sequences were annotated using PyIR, a Python wrapper for IgBLAST v1.9, with IMGT germline references. Reads were removed for weak V/J assignments (E-value above 1e-6), missing CDR3, stop codons, out-of-frame junctions, or ambiguous translated residues. V3J clonotypes were defined as sequences sharing an identical inferred V gene, J gene, and CDR3 amino acid sequence. Percentage overlap between repertoires was computed as shared unique clonotypes divided by the size of the smaller repertoire. Repertoire richness was assessed with RTK rarefaction, the Chao1 estimator, and Recon v2.1 estimates of unobserved clonotypes. As stored in TCRdb, this immuneACCESS dataset retains in-frame rearrangements with V and J assigned. A fraction of the clones does not appear; measured against another copy, unresolved V genes explain less than half of the discrepancy, and the remainder lacks a known reason. That table furnishes V, J and clone size, whereas the DNA furnished D and trimming. Counted in this sample were 400,000 to 500,000 clones; around 80% of them appeared once. The biggest ten clones account for approximately 12% of the sample.

The chain links TRBV7-8 with TRBJ2-1, with a weak D call of TRBD2 (5 bases match). The sequencing input was PBMCs. The clonotype comes from a woman aged 40 to 55 in good health. Some clones in this sample may be carry-over from other donors' samples. This receptor has the CDR3 CASSLDLAGPQNEQFF. DNA sequence: TGTGCCAGCAGCTTAGATCTTGCGGGCCCCCAGAATGAGCAGTTCTTC.